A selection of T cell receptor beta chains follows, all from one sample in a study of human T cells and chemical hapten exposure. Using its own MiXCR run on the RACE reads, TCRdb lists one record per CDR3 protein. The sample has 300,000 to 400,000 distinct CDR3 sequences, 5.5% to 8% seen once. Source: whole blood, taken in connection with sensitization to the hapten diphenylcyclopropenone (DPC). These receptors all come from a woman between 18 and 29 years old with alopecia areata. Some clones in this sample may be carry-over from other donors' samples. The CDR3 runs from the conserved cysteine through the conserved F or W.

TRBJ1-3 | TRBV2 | CASSERGSGNTIYF
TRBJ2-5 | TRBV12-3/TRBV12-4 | CASTPQAQATQYF
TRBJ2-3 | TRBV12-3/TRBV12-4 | CASSLMTGKDTQYF
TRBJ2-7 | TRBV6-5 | CASSPRGGVSYEQYF
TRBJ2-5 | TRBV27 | CASSLGGLAVETQYF
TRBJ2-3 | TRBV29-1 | CSVVDSESGGGADTQYF
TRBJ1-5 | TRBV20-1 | CSALTGTAYFQPQHF
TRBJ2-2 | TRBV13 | CASSTRDRDSGELFF
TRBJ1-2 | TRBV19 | CASGGQGHGYTF
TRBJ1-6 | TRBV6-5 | CASRSPGVSYNSPLHF
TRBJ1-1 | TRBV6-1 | CASKIARGIMNTEAFF
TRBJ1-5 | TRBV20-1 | CSAAGARSNQPQHF
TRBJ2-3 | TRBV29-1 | CSVERGFTDTQYF
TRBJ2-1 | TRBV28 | CASSPTRGGGLVQFF
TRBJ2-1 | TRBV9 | CASSEALSSYNEQFF
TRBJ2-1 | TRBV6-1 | CASELGQSNEQFF
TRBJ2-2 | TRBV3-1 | CASSPNPPNTGELFF
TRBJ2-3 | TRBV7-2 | CASSLRGRTTDTQYF
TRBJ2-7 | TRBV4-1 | CASSQGPGGEEQYF
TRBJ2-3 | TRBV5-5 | CASSWFGTGADTQYF
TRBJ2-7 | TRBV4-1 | CASSQEARSSYEQYF
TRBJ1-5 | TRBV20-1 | CSADGPASGQPQHF